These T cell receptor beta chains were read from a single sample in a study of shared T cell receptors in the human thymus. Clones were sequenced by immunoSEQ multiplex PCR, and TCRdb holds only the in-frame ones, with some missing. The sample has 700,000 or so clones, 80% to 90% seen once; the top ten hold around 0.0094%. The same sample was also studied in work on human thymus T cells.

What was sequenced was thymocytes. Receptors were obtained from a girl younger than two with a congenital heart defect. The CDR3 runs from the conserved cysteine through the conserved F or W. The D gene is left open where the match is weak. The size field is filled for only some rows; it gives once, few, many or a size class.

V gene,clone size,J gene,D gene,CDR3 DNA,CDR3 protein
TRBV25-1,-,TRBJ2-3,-,TGTGCCAGCAGTGAAAAAACCATACAGATTCCCAAAGCAGATACGCAGTATTTT,CASSEKTIQIPKADTQYF
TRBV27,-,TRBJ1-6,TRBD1,TGTGCCACCAGGGGGGAGGTGAATTCACCCCTCCACTTT,CATRGEVNSPLHF
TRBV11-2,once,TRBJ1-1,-,TGTGCCAGCAGCCCTACTAGCGGGGGGAACACTGAAGCTTTCTTT,CASSPTSGGNTEAFF
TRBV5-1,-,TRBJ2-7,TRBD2,TGCGCCAGCAGCTTTATCCAGCGGGGGGGGTTTTCGCGGGAGCAGTACTTC,CASSFIQRGGFSREQYF
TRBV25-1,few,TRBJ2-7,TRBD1,TGTGCCAGCAGTACCCTCAGGGGCGGACAGGGGGTAGACGAGCAGTACTTC,CASSTLRGGQGVDEQYF
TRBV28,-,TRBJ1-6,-,TGTGCCAGCAGCCCCGACAGTCACAGCCCCAGCTCCAGAAATTCACCCCTCCACTTT,CASSPDSHSPSSRNSPLHF
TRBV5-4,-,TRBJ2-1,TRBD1,TGTGCCAGCAGCTTGACAGGGGGCTCCTACAATGAGCAGTTCTTC,CASSLTGGSYNEQFF
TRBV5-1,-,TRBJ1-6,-,TGCGCCAGCAGCTTGGGGGCAGGGAAGAATTCACCCCTCCACTTT,CASSLGAGKNSPLHF
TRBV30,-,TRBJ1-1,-,TGTGCCTGGAGTGATTCTTATGGTCGGAGAATCAAAACTGAAGCTTTCTTT,CAWSDSYGRRIKTEAFF
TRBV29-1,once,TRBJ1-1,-,TGCAGCGTCGGGTCGCAGTCCCTGGGAGCTTTCTTT,CSVGSQSLGAFF
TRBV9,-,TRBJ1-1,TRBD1,TGTGCCAGCAGCGTAACCGGACAGGGGATGAACACTGAAGCTTTCTTT,CASSVTGQGMNTEAFF
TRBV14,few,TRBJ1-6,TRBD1,TGTGCCAGCAGCCCGGTATCCGGGACAGGGAGCCGGGGGTCCTATAATTCACCCCTCCACTTT,CASSPVSGTGSRGSYNSPLHF
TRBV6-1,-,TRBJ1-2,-,TGTGCCAGCATCGAAAAGGAGTACACCTTGTATGGCTACACCTTC,CASIEKEYTLYGYTF
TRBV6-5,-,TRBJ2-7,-,TGTGCCAGCAGTTACGATCCGGGCTACGAGCAGTACTTC,CASSYDPGYEQYF
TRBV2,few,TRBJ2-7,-,TGTGCCAGCAGTCTACTCACCTACGAGCAGTACTTC,CASSLLTYEQYF
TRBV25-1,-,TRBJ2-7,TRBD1,TGTGCCAGCACGGGGACAGGGGACGAGCAGTACTTC,CASTGTGDEQYF
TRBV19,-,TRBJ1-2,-,TGTGCCAGTAGTATAGACGGAGTAGGGGTTGGCTACACCTTC,CASSIDGVGVGYTF
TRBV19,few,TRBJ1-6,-,TGTGCCAGTAGTATCTCCCTCGAAAGGGGTTCACCCCTCCACTTT,CASSISLERGSPLHF
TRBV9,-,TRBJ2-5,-,TGTGCCAGCAGCCTACAACCCGGGGTTGGGGTGGAGACCCAGTACTTC,CASSLQPGVGVETQYF
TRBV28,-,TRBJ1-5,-,TGTGCCAGCAGAACCAACAGGGCTCAGCCCCAGCATTTT,CASRTNRAQPQHF
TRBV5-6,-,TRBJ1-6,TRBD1,TGTGCCAGCAGCGCTAGACAGGGGGTACCCATCCACTTT,CASSARQGVPIHF
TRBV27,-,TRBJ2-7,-,TGTGCCAGCAGTTTAGGCCGTAGCCACCTAAGCTCCTACGAGCAGTACTTC,CASSLGRSHLSSYEQYF
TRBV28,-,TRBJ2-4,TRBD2,TGTGCCAGCAGTTCAGGCCGACTAGCGGGGGTAGCCAAAAACATTCAGTACTTC,CASSSGRLAGVAKNIQYF
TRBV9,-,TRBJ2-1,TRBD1,TGTGCCAGCAGCGTAGAGATGGGGACAGCCGCTTACAATGAGCAGTTCTTC,CASSVEMGTAAYNEQFF
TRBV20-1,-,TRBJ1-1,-,TGCAGTGAGGCGGGGAAAGCTTTCTTT,CSEAGKAFF
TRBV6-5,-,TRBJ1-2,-,TGTGCCAGCCATCAGGGGTTGAACTATGGCTACACCTTC,CASHQGLNYGYTF
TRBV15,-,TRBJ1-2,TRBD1,TGTGCCACCAGCAGAGCGAATTACAGGGGTCCCTCGGGAGGCTACACCTTC,CATSRANYRGPSGGYTF
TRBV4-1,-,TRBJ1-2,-,TGCGCCAGCAGCCAAGGCTCCGGGTCCGTCGACTATGGCTACACCTTC,CASSQGSGSVDYGYTF
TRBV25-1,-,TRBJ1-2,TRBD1,TGTGCCAGCAGTGACCCCCGGGACAGACATTATGGCTACACCTTC,CASSDPRDRHYGYTF
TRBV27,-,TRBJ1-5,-,TGTGCCAGGGACAGTTATAGCAATCAGCCCCAGCATTTT,CARDSYSNQPQHF
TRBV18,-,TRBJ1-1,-,TGTGCCAGCTCACCAGTCTCCCCGACGGGGGACACTGAAGCTTTCTTT,CASSPVSPTGDTEAFF
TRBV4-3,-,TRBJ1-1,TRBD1,TGCGCCAGCAGCATTAGTGGGACAGGGAAAGGGGCTGAAGCTTTCTTT,CASSISGTGKGAEAFF
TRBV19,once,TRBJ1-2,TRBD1,TGTGCCAGTAGCTCCCCCGCGGGACAGTCTGGCTATGGCTACACCTTC,CASSSPAGQSGYGYTF
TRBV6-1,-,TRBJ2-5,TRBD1,TGTGCCAGCAGTGAAGAATTAGGAACGGGACAGGGAAGAGAGACCCAGTACTTC,CASSEELGTGQGRETQYF
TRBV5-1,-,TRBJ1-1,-,TGCGCCAGCAGCTTGCGGGGTTTTGAAGCTTTCTTT,CASSLRGFEAFF
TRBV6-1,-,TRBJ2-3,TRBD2,TGTGCCAGCAGTGAAGAGGGGACTAGCGCGGGACGTCAAATCACAGATACGCAGTATTTT,CASSEEGTSAGRQITDTQYF
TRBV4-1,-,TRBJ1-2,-,TGCGCCAGCAGCCCCCGGACAACGGCTAACTATGGCTACACCTTC,CASSPRTTANYGYTF
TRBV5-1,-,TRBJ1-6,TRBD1,TGCGCCAGCAGCTTGGCCGGGACAGGGATCTATAATTCACCCCTCCACTTT,CASSLAGTGIYNSPLHF
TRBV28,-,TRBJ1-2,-,TGTGCCAGCAGCGATCAGGGGTATGGCTACACCTTC,CASSDQGYGYTF
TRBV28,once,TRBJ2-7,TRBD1,TGTGCCAGCATAAAGGGGGCCTCCTCCCACGAGCAGTACTTC,CASIKGASSHEQYF
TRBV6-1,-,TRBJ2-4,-,TGTGCCAGCAGTGGGCGACTAGCCAAAAACATTCAGTACTTC,CASSGRLAKNIQYF
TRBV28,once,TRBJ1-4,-,TGTGCCAGCAGTCCCCGGTGGGGAGAGGAAAAACTGTTTTTT,CASSPRWGEEKLFF
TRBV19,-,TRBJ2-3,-,TGTGCCAGTAGCCCGGGGGTTGGGAGTGGCACAGATACGCAGTATTTT,CASSPGVGSGTDTQYF
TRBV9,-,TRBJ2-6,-,TGTGCCAGCAGCGTAGGGCGGCTCCCCAACGTCCTGACTTTC,CASSVGRLPNVLTF
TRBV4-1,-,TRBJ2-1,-,TGCGCCAGCAGCCAAGTAGGGCAGGGAGGATACAATGAGCAGTTCTTC,CASSQVGQGGYNEQFF
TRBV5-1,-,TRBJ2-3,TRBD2,TGCGCCAGCAGCGCCGGGACTAGCGTCACAGATACGCAGTATTTT,CASSAGTSVTDTQYF
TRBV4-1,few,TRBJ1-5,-,TGCGCCAGCAGCCCGACAGCCTACAATCAGCCCCAGCATTTT,CASSPTAYNQPQHF
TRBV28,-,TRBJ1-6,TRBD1,TGTGCCAGCAGCTACCCGGGACAGGGGACGAAAAGCTCCTATAATTCACCCCTCCACTTT,CASSYPGQGTKSSYNSPLHF
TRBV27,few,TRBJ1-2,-,TGTGCCAGCAGTTTATCGTTAGGACTCCAAGGAGGCTACACCTTC,CASSLSLGLQGGYTF
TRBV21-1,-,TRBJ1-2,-,TGTGCCAGCAGCAGGGACAGTTGCCCGATCTATGGCTACACCTTC,CASSRDSCPIYGYTF
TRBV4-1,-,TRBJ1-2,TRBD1,TGCGCCAGCAGCCAAGATCCGGTGGGCAGGGGGCCTGGGGGCTACACCTTC,CASSQDPVGRGPGGYTF
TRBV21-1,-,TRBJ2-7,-,TGTGCCAGCCGTCCTTTTGGCCAATCATCCTACGAGCAGTACTTC,CASRPFGQSSYEQYF
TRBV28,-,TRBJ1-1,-,TGTGCCAGCAGTTTAGGTGAGACTGAAGCTTTCTTT,CASSLGETEAFF
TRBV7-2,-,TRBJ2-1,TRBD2,TGTGCCAGCAGCCGAGGATTCTTAGCGGGGGGGAATGAGCAGTTCTTC,CASSRGFLAGGNEQFF
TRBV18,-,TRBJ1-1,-,TGTGCCAGCTCACCACAAACCCAGGGATGGACTGAAGCTTTCTTT,CASSPQTQGWTEAFF
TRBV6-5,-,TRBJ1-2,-,TGTGCCAGCAGTTACTTGCGGCAGGGTGGAGACTACACCTTC,CASSYLRQGGDYTF
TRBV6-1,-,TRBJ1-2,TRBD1,TGTGCTTTCGAGGGGGGACAGAAGGGGAACTATGGCTACACCTTC,CAFEGGQKGNYGYTF